The clone carrying this T cell receptor beta chain was found once. The data were obtained in a study of blood T cell repertoires in COVID-19. For the study at large: Acute and convalescent COVID-19 samples came from the United States, Italy and Spain. From T cells, B-cell-depleted T cells, or PBMCs came the material, which was cDNA or gDNA.

Sequencing used immunoSEQ multiplex PCR; TCRdb keeps in-frame clones, though not all of them. Of 170,000 or so clones listed, around nine tenths are singletons. The CDR3 consists of 14 residues. Germline CDR1 and CDR2: SGHRS and YFSETQ. After removal of 4 bases from V and 14 bases from J, the junction contained 11 bases not matched to a gene. The rearrangement uses TRBV5-1 and TRBJ1-6, with 8 bases fitting TRBD1. The sequenced sample was peripheral blood. This receptor was obtained from a woman aged 70-85 years with COVID-19, enrolled during active disease. CDR3: CASSKGQDRMALHF. The CDR3 bases are TGCGCCAGCAGCAAGGGACAGGATAGGATGGCCCTCCACTTT.